The 26 T cell receptor beta chains reported below all come from one sample, sequenced in a study of T cell changes during pregnancy in multiple sclerosis. Libraries were prepared by immunoSEQ multiplex PCR; TCRdb keeps only in-frame clonotypes and omits some of them. The data contain around 59,000 clones, 80% to 95% of them singletons. The sequencing used peripheral blood, collected in the third trimester of pregnancy. The origin of the receptors is a female donor in good health, enrolled as a control in a pregnancy study.

This clone was picked up one time. The chain carries TRBV5-1 and TRBJ1-1, with D possibly being TRBD1 (5 bases). This CDR3 spans 15 amino acids. The germline gives CDR1 SGHRS, CDR2 YFSETQ. The germline V and J ends were trimmed by 4 bases and 0 bases, with 13 bases remaining between them. The CDR3 DNA reads as TGCGCCAGCAGCGGACAAGGCACCATGAACACTGAAGCTTTCTTT. Its protein product is CASSGQGTMNTEAFF. Full variable domain (remainder filled in from reference TRBV5-1 and TRBJ1-1): KAGVTQTPRYLIKTRGQQVTLSCSPISGHRSVSWYQQTPGQGLQFLFEYFSETQRNKGNFPGRFSGRQFSNSRSEMNVSTLELGDSALYLCASSGQGTMNTEAFFGQGTRLTVV.

The rearrangement uses TRBV11-3 and TRBJ2-2; a possible D gene is TRBD2 (5 bases). CDR3 size: 13 residues. The V end lost 0 bases, the J end lost 7 bases, and 6 bases lay between the germline ends. Germline values: CDR1 SGHNT, CDR2 YENEEA. CDR3 loop: CASSLERVGELFF. CDR3 nucleotide sequence: TGTGCCAGCAGCTTAGAGAGGGTCGGGGAGCTGTTTTTT.

The chain combines TRBV10-3 with TRBJ1-2; 11 positions match TRBD1. V shed 6 bases, J shed 4 bases, and the junction held 7 bases outside the gene matches. The CDR3 loop spans 15 amino acids. Germline CDR1 reads ENHRY; CDR2 reads SYGVKD. This CDR3 is CAISSGTGGGYGYTF. The DNA of the CDR3 is TGTGCCATCAGCTCCGGGACAGGGGGGGGCTATGGCTACACCTTC.

The rearrangement joins TRBV11-3 to TRBJ2-5; TRBD1 agrees at 11 bases. V shed 5 bases and J 7 bases; nucleotides not matched to a gene: 18. This CDR3 is built from 18 residues. Germline V lookup: CDR1 SGHNT, CDR2 YENEEA. The CDR3 loop is CASSPGQGATGWKATQYF. CDR3 nucleotides: TGTGCCAGCAGCCCCGGACAGGGGGCGACGGGATGGAAAGCGACCCAGTACTTC.

This clone was counted between two and nine times. Compared with germline, one end of the junction differs, possibly owing to a read error. The chain combines TRBV4-1 with TRBJ2-7; the match to TRBD1 covers 8 bases. The germline V gene has CDR1 MGHRA and CDR2 YSYEKL. There are 12 residues in the CDR3. In DNA, the CDR3 is TGCGCCAGCAGCCAAGGACGGACAGGGCTCGACTTC. This gives the protein CASSQGRTGLDF.

This chain links TRBV7-3 with TRBJ2-5, with a weak D call TRBD1 (6 bases). The germline CDR1 and CDR2 sequences are SGHTA and FQGTGA. Trimming took 1 base from V and 3 from J, leaving 6 bases between them. The CDR3 covers 13 residues. CDR3 sequence: CASSLNREETQYF. The DNA of the CDR3 is TGTGCCAGCAGCTTAAACAGGGAAGAGACCCAGTACTTC. Based on the CDR3 plus reference TRBV7-3 and TRBJ2-5, the full variable domain is GAGVSQTPSNKVTEKGKYVELRCDPISGHTALYWYRQSLGQGPEFLIYFQGTGAADDSGLPNDRFFAVRPEGSVSTLKIQRTERGDSAVYLCASSLNREETQYFGPGTRLLVL.

The chain couples TRBV7-2 to TRBJ2-3; no firm D call. Trimming pared 1 base from V and 2 bases from J, leaving 10 bases between. There are 15 residues in the CDR3. Germline-derived CDR1 and CDR2 are SGHTA and FQGNSA. The CDR3 DNA reads TGTGCCAGCAGCTTAGGAAGAGAATTCACAGATACGCAGTATTTT. Translation: CASSLGREFTDTQYF.

The rearrangement links TRBV5-1 to TRBJ1-1, with a possible D match to TRBD1 (5 bases). This CDR3 has 14 residues. Trimming pared 0 bases from V and 6 bases from J, leaving 12 bases between. Per the germline V gene, CDR1 is SGHRS and CDR2 is YFSETQ. The CDR3 DNA sequence: TGCGCCAGCAGCTTGGGTGGGGGGAGCGCTGAAGCTTTCTTT. Translating it yields CASSLGGGSAEAFF. Variable domain in full (rest from reference TRBV5-1 and TRBJ1-1): KAGVTQTPRYLIKTRGQQVTLSCSPISGHRSVSWYQQTPGQGLQFLFEYFSETQRNKGNFPGRFSGRQFSNSRSEMNVSTLELGDSALYLCASSLGGGSAEAFFGQGTRLTVV.

The chain is built from TRBV6-6 and TRBJ2-2; TRBD2 matches 10 bases. The CDR3 totals 15 residues. Losses at the gene ends were 5 bases for V and 4 bases for J; bases not matched to a gene: 4. CDR1 is MNHNY, CDR2 SVGAGI, per germline (reference sequence). This CDR3 is CASSPAGGGTGELFF. CDR3 in DNA: TGTGCCAGCAGTCCAGCGGGAGGGGGCACCGGGGAGCTGTTTTTT.

This chain connects TRBV28 to TRBJ1-2; D remains ambiguous. CDR1 and CDR2 (germline): MDHEN, SYDVKM. This CDR3 region has 13 residues. The V end lost 7 bases, the J end lost 7 bases, and 16 bases lay between the germline ends. The CDR3 is CASNNDARRGYTF. CDR3 nucleotides: TGTGCCAGCAATAACGACGCTAGACGTGGCTACACCTTC.

J is TRBJ2-3 and V is TRBV7-9; 8 nucleotides align to TRBD2. The CDR3 is 15 amino acids. Germline CDR1 is SEHNR and CDR2 is FQNEAQ (reference sequence). V shed 4 bases, J shed 4 bases, and the junction held 7 bases outside the gene matches. The CDR3 spells CASSSAGGGADTQYF. The CDR3 DNA is TGTGCCAGCAGCTCGGCGGGAGGTGGGGCAGATACGCAGTATTTT.

V is TRBV5-1 and J is TRBJ1-4, with 10 bases identical to TRBD1. The CDR3 contains 14 residues. CDR1 is SGHRS, CDR2 YFSETQ, per germline. Unmatched junction bases numbered 1, after V lost 2 bases and J lost 6 bases. The CDR3 here is CASSFGTGDEKLFF. The CDR3 DNA is TGCGCCAGCAGCTTCGGGACAGGGGATGAAAAACTGTTTTTT. Complete variable domain (other parts from reference TRBV5-1 and TRBJ1-4): KAGVTQTPRYLIKTRGQQVTLSCSPISGHRSVSWYQQTPGQGLQFLFEYFSETQRNKGNFPGRFSGRQFSNSRSEMNVSTLELGDSALYLCASSFGTGDEKLFFGSGTQLSVL.

The CDR3 region is CAWSKLAGPKDTQYF. For the CDR3, the DNA is TGTGCCTGGAGTAAACTAGCGGGCCCGAAAGATACGCAGTATTTT. This chain connects TRBV30 to TRBJ2-3, with 9 bases lining up with TRBD2. Trimming at V came to 2 bases and at J to 5 bases, leaving 8 bases not matched to a gene. There are 15 residues in the CDR3. Germline CDR1 reads GTSNPN; CDR2 reads SVGIG (reference sequence).

The chain joins TRBV28 to TRBJ1-1; 10 bases align to TRBD1. Trimming at V came to 7 bases and at J to 4 bases, leaving 9 bases not matched to a gene. The CDR3 contains 15 residues. Germline CDR1 MDHEN, CDR2 SYDVKM. CDR3 protein: CASILGDRGVTEAFF. The CDR3, as DNA: TGTGCCAGCATCCTCGGGGACAGGGGTGTCACTGAAGCTTTCTTT.

The gene calls are TRBV5-8 and TRBJ1-2, with 10 bases that match TRBD1. Germline loops: CDR1 SGHTS, CDR2 YDEGEE. CDR3 length: 15 amino acids. V was clipped by 4 bases and J by 8 bases; unmatched bases: 11. The CDR3 nucleotides are TGTGCCAGCAGCCGAAAGCACCTGGGACAGGGGGGCTACACCTTC. Translated: CASSRKHLGQGGYTF.

The chain is built from TRBV7-2 and TRBJ1-2; 10 nucleotides line up with TRBD1. After removal of 0 bases from V and 5 bases from J, the junction contained 3 bases not matched to a gene. This CDR3 contains 15 residues. CDR1 SGHTA and CDR2 FQGNSA come from the germline V gene. As DNA, the CDR3 is TGTGCCAGCAGCTTAGCGTCGGGACAGGGGTATGGCTACACCTTC. Amino acid sequence: CASSLASGQGYGYTF. Supplemented by reference TRBV7-2 and TRBJ1-2, the full variable domain reads GAGVSQSPSNKVTEKGKDVELRCDPISGHTALYWYRQSLGQGLEFLIYFQGNSAPDKSGLPSDRFSAERTGGSVSTLTIQRTQQEDSAVYLCASSLASGQGYGYTFGSGTRLTVV.

The chain links TRBV4-2 to TRBJ2-3, with TRBD2 as a possible D gene (7 bases). CDR1 LGHNA and CDR2 YNFKEQ come from the germline V gene. Trimming removed 0 bases at V and 4 bases at J, with 14 bases between. This CDR3 has 16 amino acids. The CDR3 DNA sequence: TGTGCCAGCAGCCAAGATCCGGGGGGCCTAGCAGATACGCAGTATTTT. Translating gives CASSQDPGGLADTQYF.

This clone was found a few times. The chain uses TRBV7-2 and TRBJ1-1; possibly TRBD1 for D (5 bases). CDR1 is SGHTA and CDR2 is FQGNSA in the germline V gene. Trimming took off 3 bases at V and 4 bases at J, with 12 bases between the two ends. This CDR3 is 14 amino acids long. CDR3 DNA sequence: TGTGCCAGCAGCTTTGGCTCAGGGATCACTGAAGCTTTCTTT. It encodes CASSFGSGITEAFF.

The rearrangement joins TRBV13 to TRBJ1-1; D unresolved. The length of the CDR3 is 13 residues. Trimming left V 5 bases short and J 1 base short, with 8 bases between. In germline, CDR1 is PRHDT, CDR2 FYEKMQ (reference sequence). CDR3 nucleotides: TGTGCCAGCAGCCAGGTACCGAACACTGAAGCTTTCTTT. It encodes CASSQVPNTEAFF.

In this sample, this clone turned up a few times. This chain links TRBV7-4 with TRBJ1-1; D is uncertain. This CDR3 has 13 amino acids. Germline CDR1 is SGHVT and CDR2 is SQSDAQ. V lost 4 bases to trimming and J lost 1 base, with 7 bases between them. CDR3 residues: CASSSTRNTEAFF. CDR3 nucleotide sequence: TGTGCCAGCAGCTCCACACGGAACACTGAAGCTTTCTTT.

This chain uses TRBV9 with TRBJ1-2; tentatively, D is TRBD1 (6 bases). Trimming took 3 bases from V and 5 from J, leaving 20 bases between them. Germline CDR1 is SGDLS and CDR2 is YYNGEE. The CDR3 is made up of 16 amino acids. In DNA form, the CDR3 reads TGTGCCAGCAGCGCCCACCCAAGGACAGAGGTTTATGGCTACACCTTC. It encodes CASSAHPRTEVYGYTF.

J is TRBJ1-1 and V is TRBV30; D gene unclear. Germline V gives CDR1 GTSNPN, CDR2 SVGIG (reference sequence). The CDR3 is 10 amino acids. CDR3 amino acids: CAVRDTEAFF. The CDR3 DNA sequence: TGTGCTGTGAGGGACACTGAAGCTTTCTTT.

The J gene is TRBJ1-5, the V gene TRBV7-6; 9 bases map to TRBD1. The V and J ends lost 5 bases and 6 bases, in that order; junction bases with no gene match: 8. The CDR3 spans 15 residues. CDR1 and CDR2 (germline): SGHVS, FNYEAQ. Here the CDR3 reads CASSPQGALGQPQHF. The CDR3 DNA reads as TGTGCCAGCAGCCCACAGGGGGCGCTGGGTCAGCCCCAGCATTTT.

J is TRBJ2-5 and V is TRBV7-8; D remains ambiguous. The ends were cut back, 2 bases at V and 1 base at J, with 5 bases in the middle. CDR1 SGHVS and CDR2 FQNEAQ come from the germline V gene. The CDR3 has 13 residues. CDR3 residues: CASSLISQETQYF. Written as DNA, the CDR3 is TGTGCCAGCAGCTTAATCTCCCAAGAGACCCAGTACTTC.

V and J are TRBV5-1 and TRBJ2-1, with D unclear. The CDR3 covers 14 residues. Trimming removed 0 bases from V and 1 base from J, with 5 bases in between. CDR1 and CDR2 from the germline V gene are SGHRS and YFSETQ. In DNA, the CDR3 is TGCGCCAGCAGCTTGGGACTTTCCTACAATGAGCAGTTCTTC. Its translation is CASSLGLSYNEQFF.

The V call is TRBV5-4, the J call TRBJ2-5; D gene ambiguous. Germline loops: CDR1 SGHNT, CDR2 YYREEE (reference sequence). V shed 4 bases and J shed 2 bases, with 9 bases lying between them. The CDR3 consists of 13 residues. CDR3 in amino acids: CASSMDEQETQYF. CDR3 sequence (DNA): TGTGCCAGCAGCATGGACGAGCAAGAGACCCAGTACTTC.